This TCR beta chain was found in a study of blood T cell repertoires in COVID-19. Study details: Donors in the United States, Italy and Spain gave samples during acute or convalescent COVID-19. Sources were T cells, B-cell-depleted T cells, or PBMCs; the material itself was cDNA or gDNA.

The data were produced by immunoSEQ multiplex PCR, yet TCRdb's version contains in-frame clones alone and is incomplete. Of around 290,000 clones in the sample, approximately 88% are singletons; the top ten hold about 1%. Germline CDR1 ENHRY, CDR2 SYGVKD. CDR3 length: 16 residues. The ends were cut back, 0 bases at V and 2 bases at J, with 11 bases in the middle. The sequence was collected from a woman in her twenties or thirties who had recovered from COVID-19. Sequencing input: PBMCs or T cells enriched from blood (not recorded which). V gene TRBV10-3 combines with J gene TRBJ1-5, with D perhaps matching TRBD1 (5 bases). CDR3 nucleotide sequence: TGTGCCATCAGTGAGTCCGCGGGGGTGGGCAATCAGCCCCAGCATTTT. It encodes CAISESAGVGNQPQHF.